This T cell receptor beta chain was profiled in a study of T-cell memory formation after mild COVID-19. Overall study context: Across donors, TCR clusters were largely donor specific. Study-level findings and limits: Later expanders leaned toward CD4+, whereas clones contracting from day 15 to 85 were balanced CD4/CD8. Pre-infection memory harbored some responding clones, suggesting cross-reactive memory joined.

Via MiXCR, TCRdb re-called the 5' RACE reads, giving one row per CDR3 protein. The sample yields 65,000 to 100,000 distinct CDR3 sequences, 9.5% to 15% seen once. Only a few counts were recorded for this clonotype. Its specificity is not known. Deletions cut 7 bases from V and 10 bases from J, with 14 bases between. CDR3 size: 12 residues. CDR1 is MGHRA and CDR2 is YSYEKL in the germline V gene. Sequencing was carried out using PBMCs or a T cell subset sorted from them (not recorded which). This sequence originates from a man aged 18 to 30 who had mild COVID-19 (a few samples of this study predate the infection). Cell type and time point are not known. The chain links TRBV4-1 to TRBJ2-1, with D maybe TRBD2 (5 bases). The CDR3 nucleotides are TGCGCCAGCACCTCTGGACTTAAAGAGCAGTTCTTC. As protein: CASTSGLKEQFF.